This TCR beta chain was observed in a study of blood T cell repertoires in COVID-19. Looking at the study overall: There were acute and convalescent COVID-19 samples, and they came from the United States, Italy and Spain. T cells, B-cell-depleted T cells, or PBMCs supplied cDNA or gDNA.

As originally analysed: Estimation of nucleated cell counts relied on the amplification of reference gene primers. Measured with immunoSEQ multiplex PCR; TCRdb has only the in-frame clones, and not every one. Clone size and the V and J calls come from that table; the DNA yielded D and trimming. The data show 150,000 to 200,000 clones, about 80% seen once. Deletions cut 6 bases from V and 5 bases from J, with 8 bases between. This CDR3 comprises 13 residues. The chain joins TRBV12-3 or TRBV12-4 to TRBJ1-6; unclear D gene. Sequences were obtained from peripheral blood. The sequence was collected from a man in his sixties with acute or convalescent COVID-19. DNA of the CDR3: TGTGCCAGCAGGTGGGAGGATAATTCACCCCTCCACTTT. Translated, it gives CASRWEDNSPLHF.